This T cell receptor beta chain was obtained from a study of graft-versus-host responses after intestinal transplantation (dated by TCRdb to the early 2020s). Looking at the study overall: The transplants that recipients got were multivisceral, liver-intestinal, or isolated intestinal. All recipients received anti-thymocyte globulin induction followed by maintenance tacrolimus and steroids for roughly 3 years. Instead of going to the commercial service, samples from a few later patients were sequenced in-house on an Illumina MiSeq and processed with MiXCR. The cohort enrolled 24 intestinal transplant recipients, one of whom was a retransplant, and 3 patients without pretransplant specimens were excluded. To identify alloreactive clones, pre-transplant mixed lymphocyte reaction products were sequenced and then compared with unstimulated pre-transplant donor and recipient T cells. Graft-versus-host and host-versus-graft alloreactive T cell clones were tracked in the graft, circulation and bone marrow after intestinal transplantation using bulk TCR-beta CDR3 sequencing. Donor T cell macrochimerism was defined as a peak of at least 4% donor T cells among recipient peripheral blood mononuclear cells.

On this clone: The clone's antigen remains unknown. Per-nucleotide qualities are absent, and no much larger clonotype sits a single base away.

The germline ends are 20 bases apart after V is trimmed by 4 bases and J by 0 bases. According to the germline V gene (reference sequence), CDR1 reads SGHNT and CDR2 reads YYREEE. From its cysteine to its phenylalanine, the CDR3 spans 17 amino acids. The only DNA kept is the CDR3, 51 bases in frame from the first base. Receptor libraries were prepared by the immunoSEQ multiplex PCR assay. For most patients, genomic DNA was isolated using the Qiagen DNeasy Blood and Tissue Kit and was shipped frozen to Adaptive Biotechnologies for TCR sequencing. High-throughput TCR-beta CDR3 sequencing of genomic DNA from most patients was performed by Adaptive Biotechnologies. The original pipeline was this. TCR sequencing data for over 15 patients were retrieved from Adaptive's ImmunoSEQ software; a few other patients were processed with MiXCR and VDJtools. CD4 versus CD8 sorting errors were corrected by removing sequences found in both subsets at a frequency ratio below 5:1. CDR3 nucleotide sequences shared by donor and recipient were removed because the origin of these sequences could not be assigned. To count as alloreactive, a clone needed at least 2-fold expansion over unstimulated cells and a minimum CFSE-low frequency of 0.002% (template counts) or 0.001% (read counts). Mappable clones were those detected in sequenced pre-transplant spleen, lymph node, or MLR CFSE-low populations of the donor or recipient. Cumulative frequency of alloreactive clones was calculated as a percentage of all sequences weighted by copy number. TCRdb retrieved this table from immuneACCESS and kept in-frame rearrangements only. Not all clones are present; in checked studies, unresolved V genes account for under half, and no reason is known for the remainder. V, J and clone size reflect that table, while D and trimming were determined from the DNA. This sample is represented by around 100,000 clones; 93% of them were singletons. The ten largest clones capture 1.2% of the sample.

In light of the paper, this sample's time point label describes: cells obtained before transplantation from donor or recipient. CD3+CD4+ and CD3+CD8+ populations were FACS-sorted from unstimulated pre-transplant donor and recipient cells taken from spleen or lymph nodes. Broad study findings and their caveats: In the allografts of patients with donor T cell macrochimerism, GvH to HvG T cell clonal ratios were high. GvH clones turned up in recipient bone marrow, with some appearing earlier in ileal mucosa or blood, a pattern consistent with an intestinal mucosal origin. The conclusions were limited by the relatively low number and heterogeneity of the intestinal transplant patients. Early after transplant, declines in HvG clones were associated with peak levels of circulating GvH clones.

The receptor's source is a human donor who received an intestinal transplant. The material sequenced was unstimulated CD8+ T cells sorted from spleen or lymph node cells, taken before intestinal transplant. Recombination joined TRBV5-4 with TRBJ2-7; TRBD2 might be the D gene, on 5 matching bases. The CDR3: CASSAVPGSPYSYEQYF. The DNA is as follows: TGTGCCAGCAGCGCGGTCCCGGGATCCCCTTACTCCTACGAGCAGTACTTC.